The next 11 T cell receptor beta chains were all read from a single sample in a study of vaccination and CD4 T cells after COVID-19. These receptors have no identified antigens. The Oncomine TCR Beta short-read assay was applied to DNA of cultured CD4+ T cells. TCRdb called the PCR reads again in MiXCR, with one record for every CDR3 protein. The sample holds around 12,000 distinct CDR3 sequences; around three fifths are singletons and the top ten take about 12%. Treatment in this sample: approximately 9-day PBMC culture with coronavirus spike peptide pools or control peptides (ViraFEST assay). The sequenced sample was CD4+ T cells from blood, cultured in vitro. All receptors derive from a human donor who had recovered from COVID-19.

V and J are TRBV20-1 and TRBJ2-1, with 8 bases fitting TRBD1. This CDR3 spans 13 amino acids. Germline loops: CDR1 DFQATT, CDR2 SNEGSKA (reference sequence). Losses at the gene ends were 5 bases for V and 4 bases for J; bases not matched to a gene: 4. The CDR3 sequence: CSALGTGYNEQFF. The CDR3 bases are TGCAGTGCTCTAGGGACAGGTTACAATGAGCAGTTCTTC.

V usage is TRBV10-3 and J usage is TRBJ1-6; 9 bases align to TRBD1. Germline V CDR1 and CDR2: ENHRY, SYGVKD. CDR3 length equals 14 residues. The J segment lost 12 bases and the V segment lost 8 bases, leaving 11 bases of the junction unmatched. The CDR3 sequence is CAIQGGTGQLPLHF. CDR3 coding DNA: TGTGCCATCCAGGGCGGGACAGGGCAGTTACCCCTCCACTTT.

A few counts support this clonotype. The chain recombines TRBV6-1 with TRBJ1-2; D unresolved. The CDR3 runs 12 residues. Trimming cost V 8 bases and J 6 bases, with 13 bases left between them. CDR1 and CDR2 (germline): MNHNS, SASEGT. CDR3 residues: CASGNGLHGYTF. CDR3 nucleotide sequence: TGTGCCAGCGGCAACGGTTTACATGGCTACACCTTC.

This clonotype turned up a few times. V is TRBV6-1 and J is TRBJ2-7, with 10 nucleotides matching TRBD2. V trimming: 2 bases; J trimming: 4 bases; junction bases outside the gene matches: 17. This CDR3 is built from 19 residues. Germline lookup yields CDR1 MNHNS and CDR2 SASEGT. DNA for the CDR3: TGTGCCAGCAGTGAATATGCTAGCGGGAGCACACTGGGGGGATACGAGCAGTACTTC. Protein sequence: CASSEYASGSTLGGYEQYF.

This sequence joins TRBV7-3 and TRBJ2-1, with 9 bases matching TRBD1. The CDR3 has 15 residues. Per germline, CDR1 SGHTA and CDR2 FQGTGA. Unmatched junction bases numbered 9, after V lost 5 bases and J lost 7 bases. The CDR3, as DNA: TGTGCCAGCAGCCCACAGGGGGCGGTCAGTAATGAGCAGTTCTTC. Its translation is CASSPQGAVSNEQFF.

The chain recombines TRBV6-1 with TRBJ2-7, with TRBD1 as a possible D gene (6 bases). Trimming took off 6 bases at V and 0 bases at J, with 12 bases between the two ends. This CDR3 is 14 amino acids long. Germline-derived CDR1 and CDR2 are MNHNS and SASEGT. CDR3 protein: CASRPDSSSYEQYF. The CDR3 DNA is TGTGCCAGCAGGCCGGACAGCAGCTCCTACGAGCAGTACTTC.

The chain joins TRBV18 to TRBJ1-4, with TRBD1 matching 7 bases. CDR3 length: 15 amino acids. CDR1 is KGHSH, CDR2 LQKENI, per germline. V gave up 9 bases and J gave up 6 bases; unmatched junction bases: 13. The CDR3 DNA sequence: TGTGCCAGTTCAAGCCCGGGACAGACGTATGAAAAACTGTTTTTT. This encodes CASSSPGQTYEKLFF.

As concerns this clonotype: An end of the junction does not agree with germline; a read error may underlie this. The J gene is TRBJ1-6, the V gene TRBV15, with 7 bases matching TRBD1. The CDR3 spans 13 residues. Germline CDR1 is LNHNV and CDR2 is YYDKDF (reference sequence). The CDR3 DNA is TGTGCCGCCAGGGGGTCCTATAATTCACCCCTCCACTTT. It encodes CAARGSYNSPLHF.

The V and J genes are TRBV7-3 and TRBJ2-6; the D is unclear. The V end was cut by 0 bases, the J end by 0 bases, with 9 bases between. The CDR3 totals 17 residues. Germline V gene lookup returns CDR1 SGHTA and CDR2 FQGTGA. The CDR3: CASSLTGRSSGANVLTF. The CDR3 coding sequence is TGTGCCAGCAGCTTAACTGGCAGGAGCTCTGGGGCCAACGTCCTGACTTTC.

This sequence joins TRBV19 and TRBJ1-2; D gene unclear. There are 11 residues in the CDR3. Trimming removed 3 bases from V and 8 bases from J, with 7 bases in between. Germline CDR1 LNHDA, CDR2 SQIVND (reference sequence). In DNA form, the CDR3 reads TGTGCCAGTAGTATCTCGGAGGGCTACACCTTC. Residues: CASSISEGYTF.

The J gene is TRBJ2-1, the V gene TRBV15; tentative D call: TRBD2 (6 bases). Germline values: CDR1 LNHNV, CDR2 YYDKDF (reference sequence). This CDR3 has 15 residues. Trimming took off 1 base at V and 4 bases at J, with 11 bases between the two ends. The chain's CDR3 is CATSRAAGWYNEQFF. CDR3 in DNA: TGTGCCACCAGCAGAGCCGCGGGATGGTACAATGAGCAGTTCTTC.